This T cell receptor (beta chain) was documented in a study of immune cell composition in non-small cell lung cancer. The germline CDR1 and CDR2 sequences are SQVTM and ANQGSEA. The CDR3 covers 13 residues. The V gene lost 7 bases and the J gene lost 6 bases, with 15 bases spanning the gap. Produced via immunoSEQ multiplex PCR; TCRdb's table is partial and in-frame only. The table lists 5,000 or so clones, about 83% of them singletons. This clone was seen only a few times. The origin of this receptor is a human donor with non-small cell lung cancer. The specimen was lung tumor tissue. The genes are TRBV29-1 and TRBJ2-2, with a weak D call TRBD1 (6 bases). The DNA for the CDR3 is TGCAGCGCGCCAACAGGGATGGCCGGGGAGCTGTTTTTT. It specifies CSAPTGMAGELFF.